The subject of this entry is one T cell receptor beta chain. Its antigen remains unidentified. Some clones are missing from TCRdb's copy, which holds only in-frame ones; the method was immunoSEQ multiplex PCR. The table lists approximately 450,000 clones, about 93% of them singletons, with 10% to 15% in the top ten. The record originates from a study of Ad26.COV2.S vaccination and SARS-CoV-2 variants. The CDR3 sequence is 17 residues long. Looked up from germline, CDR1 is SGHVS and CDR2 is FNYEAQ. J was trimmed by 5 bases and V by 5 bases; bases with no gene match: 10. Findings and limits, study-wide: Analyses of TCR breadth and depth may have underestimated total T cell responses.

Treatment reported: approximately 18 received Ad26.COV2.S at low or high dose, single or two shots; 5 received placebo; per-sample allocation not given. Following the first vaccine or placebo injection, samples were taken on day 63. The rearrangement links TRBV7-6 to TRBJ1-4, with 11 bases fitting TRBD1. This receptor was taken from a person between 18 and 65 years old who received the Ad26.COV2.S COVID-19 vaccine or a placebo. The specimen comprised peripheral blood, sampled in a trial of Ad26.COV2.S vaccine versus placebo. The CDR3 spells CASSLRDRGFVNEKLFF. The DNA for the CDR3 is TGTGCCAGCAGCCTCCGGGACAGGGGGTTTGTAAATGAAAAACTGTTTTTT.